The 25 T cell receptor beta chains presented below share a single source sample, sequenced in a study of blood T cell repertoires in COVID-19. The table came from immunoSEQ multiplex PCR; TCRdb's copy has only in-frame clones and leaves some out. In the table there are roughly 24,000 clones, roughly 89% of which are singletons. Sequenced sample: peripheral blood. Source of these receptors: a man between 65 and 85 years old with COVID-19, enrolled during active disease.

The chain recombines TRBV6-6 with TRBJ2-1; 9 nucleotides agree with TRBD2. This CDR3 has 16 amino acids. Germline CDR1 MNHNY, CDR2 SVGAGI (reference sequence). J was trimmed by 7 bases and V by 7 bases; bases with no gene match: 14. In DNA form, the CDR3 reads TGTGCCAGCAAGGGGGCGGGAGGGCCGTCGGTTAATGAGCAGTTCTTC. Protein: CASKGAGGPSVNEQFF.

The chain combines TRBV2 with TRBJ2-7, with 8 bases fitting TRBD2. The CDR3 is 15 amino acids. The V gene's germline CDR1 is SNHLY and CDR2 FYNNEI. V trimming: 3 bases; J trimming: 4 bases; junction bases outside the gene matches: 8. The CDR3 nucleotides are TGTGCCAGCAGTGACGGGAGGGTAAGGGCTTACGAGCAGTACTTC. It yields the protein CASSDGRVRAYEQYF.

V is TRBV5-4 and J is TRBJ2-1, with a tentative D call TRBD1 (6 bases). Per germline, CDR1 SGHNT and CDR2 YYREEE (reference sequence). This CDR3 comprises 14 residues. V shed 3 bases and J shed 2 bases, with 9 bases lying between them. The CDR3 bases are TGTGCCAGCAGCTATTGGGGGCCCTACAATGAGCAGTTCTTC. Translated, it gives CASSYWGPYNEQFF.

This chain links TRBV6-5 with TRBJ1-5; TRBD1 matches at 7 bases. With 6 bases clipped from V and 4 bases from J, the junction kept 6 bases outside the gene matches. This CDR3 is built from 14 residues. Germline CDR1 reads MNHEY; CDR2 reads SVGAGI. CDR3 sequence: CASRVARGNQPQHF. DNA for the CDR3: TGTGCCAGCAGGGTGGCCAGGGGGAATCAGCCCCAGCATTTT.

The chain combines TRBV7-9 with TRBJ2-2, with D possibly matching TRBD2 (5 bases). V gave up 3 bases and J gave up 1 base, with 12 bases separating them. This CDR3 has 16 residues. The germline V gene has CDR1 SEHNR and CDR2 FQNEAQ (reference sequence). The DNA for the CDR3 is TGTGCCAGCAGCTTGTTTGGAGGAGGGAACACCGGGGAGCTGTTTTTT. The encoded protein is CASSLFGGGNTGELFF.

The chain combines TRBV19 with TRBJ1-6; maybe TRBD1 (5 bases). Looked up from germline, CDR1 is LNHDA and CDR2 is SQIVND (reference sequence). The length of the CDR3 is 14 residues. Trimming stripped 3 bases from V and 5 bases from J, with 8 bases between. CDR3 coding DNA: TGTGCCAGTAGTATCACCAGGGATAATTCACCCCTCCACTTT. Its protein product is CASSITRDNSPLHF.

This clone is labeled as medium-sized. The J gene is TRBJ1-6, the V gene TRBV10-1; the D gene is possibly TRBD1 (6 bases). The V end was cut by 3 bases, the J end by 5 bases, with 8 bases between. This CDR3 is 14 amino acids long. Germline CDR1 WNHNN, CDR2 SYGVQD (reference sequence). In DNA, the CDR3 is TGCGCCAGCAGTGACTGGACAGATAATTCACCCCTCCACTTT. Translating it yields CASSDWTDNSPLHF.

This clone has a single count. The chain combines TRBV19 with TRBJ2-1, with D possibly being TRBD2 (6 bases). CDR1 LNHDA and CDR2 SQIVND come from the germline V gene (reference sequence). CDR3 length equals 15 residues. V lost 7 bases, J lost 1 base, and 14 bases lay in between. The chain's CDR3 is CASKRRDPSYNEQFF. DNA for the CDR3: TGTGCCAGTAAACGGCGGGACCCTTCCTACAATGAGCAGTTCTTC.

This CDR3 is CASSSDSYYGYTF. Written as DNA, the CDR3 is TGTGCCAGCAGTAGCGACAGCTACTATGGCTACACCTTC. The rearrangement joins TRBV27 to TRBJ1-2, with D possibly being TRBD1 (5 bases). Germline V lookup: CDR1 MNHEY, CDR2 SMNVEV (reference sequence). The CDR3 contains 13 residues. The germline V and J ends were trimmed by 5 bases and 3 bases, with 10 bases remaining between them.

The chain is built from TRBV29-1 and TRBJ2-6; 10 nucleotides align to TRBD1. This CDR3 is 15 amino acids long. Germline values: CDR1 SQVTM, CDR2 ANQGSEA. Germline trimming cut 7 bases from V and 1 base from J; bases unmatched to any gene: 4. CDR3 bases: TGCAGCGCCCGGGACAGGGGATCTGGGGCCAACGTCCTGACTTTC. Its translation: CSARDRGSGANVLTF.

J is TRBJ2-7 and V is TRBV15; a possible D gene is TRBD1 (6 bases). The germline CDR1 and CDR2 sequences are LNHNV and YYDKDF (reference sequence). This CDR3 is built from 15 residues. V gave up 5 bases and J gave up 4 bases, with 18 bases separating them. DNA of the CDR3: TGTGCCACCAGCCCAGGGGTAGGGGTAGGGTACGAGCAGTACTTC. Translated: CATSPGVGVGYEQYF.

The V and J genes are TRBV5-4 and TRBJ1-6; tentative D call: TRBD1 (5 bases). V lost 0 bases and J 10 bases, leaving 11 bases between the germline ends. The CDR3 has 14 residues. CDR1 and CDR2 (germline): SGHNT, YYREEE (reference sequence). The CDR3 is CASSLAGQGSPLHF. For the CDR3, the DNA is TGTGCCAGCAGCTTGGCCGGACAAGGCTCACCCCTCCACTTT. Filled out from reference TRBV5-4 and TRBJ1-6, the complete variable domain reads ETGVTQSPTHLIKTRGQQVTLRCSSQSGHNTVSWYQQALGQGPQFIFQYYREEENGRGNFPPRFSGLQFPNYSSELNVNALELDDSALYLCASSLAGQGSPLHFGNGTRLTVT.

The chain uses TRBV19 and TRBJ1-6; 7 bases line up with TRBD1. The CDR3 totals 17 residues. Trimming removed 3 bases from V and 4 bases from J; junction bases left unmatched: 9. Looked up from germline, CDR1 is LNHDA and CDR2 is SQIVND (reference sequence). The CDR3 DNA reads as TGTGCCAGTAGTATGGTTCGGACAGGAGTTTATAATTCACCCCTCCACTTT. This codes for CASSMVRTGVYNSPLHF.

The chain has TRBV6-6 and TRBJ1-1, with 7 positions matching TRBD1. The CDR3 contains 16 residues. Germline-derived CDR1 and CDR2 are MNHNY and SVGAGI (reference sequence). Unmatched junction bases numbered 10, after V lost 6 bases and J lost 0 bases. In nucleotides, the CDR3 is TGTGCCAGCAGCCCCACCGGGACAGACCTGAACACTGAAGCTTTCTTT. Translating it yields CASSPTGTDLNTEAFF.

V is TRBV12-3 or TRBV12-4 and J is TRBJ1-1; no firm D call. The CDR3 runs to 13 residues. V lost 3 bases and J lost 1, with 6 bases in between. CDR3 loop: CASSFSRNTEAFF. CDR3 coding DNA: TGTGCCAGCAGTTTTTCCCGGAACACTGAAGCTTTCTTT.

The CDR3 DNA reads TGTGCCAGCAGCTTAGGACTAGCGGAGTTCAATGAGCAGTTCTTC. Its translation is CASSLGLAEFNEQFF. The V call is TRBV7-9, the J call TRBJ2-1; TRBD2 aligns across 9 bases. Trimming removed 1 base from V and 6 bases from J; junction bases left unmatched: 4. The CDR3 length is 15 residues. Germline lookup yields CDR1 SEHNR and CDR2 FQNEAQ (reference sequence).

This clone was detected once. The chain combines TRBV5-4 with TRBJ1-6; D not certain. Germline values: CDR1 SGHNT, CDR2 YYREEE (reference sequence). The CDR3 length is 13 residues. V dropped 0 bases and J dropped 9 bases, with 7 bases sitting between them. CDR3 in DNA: TGTGCCAGCAGCTTGGAGAGGGTTTCACCCCTCCACTTT. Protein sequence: CASSLERVSPLHF.

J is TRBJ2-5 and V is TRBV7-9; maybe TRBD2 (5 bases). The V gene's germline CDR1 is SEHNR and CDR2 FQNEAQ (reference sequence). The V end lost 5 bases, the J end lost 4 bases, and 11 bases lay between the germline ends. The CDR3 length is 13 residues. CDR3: CASSILEGETQYF. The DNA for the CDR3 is TGTGCCAGCAGCATCCTCGAGGGAGAGACCCAGTACTTC.

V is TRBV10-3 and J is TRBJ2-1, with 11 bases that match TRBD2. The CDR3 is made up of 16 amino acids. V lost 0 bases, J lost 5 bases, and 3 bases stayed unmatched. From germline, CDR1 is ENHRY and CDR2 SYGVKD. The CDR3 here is CAISESGLAGNNEQFF. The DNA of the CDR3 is TGTGCCATCAGTGAGTCCGGACTAGCGGGTAACAATGAGCAGTTCTTC.

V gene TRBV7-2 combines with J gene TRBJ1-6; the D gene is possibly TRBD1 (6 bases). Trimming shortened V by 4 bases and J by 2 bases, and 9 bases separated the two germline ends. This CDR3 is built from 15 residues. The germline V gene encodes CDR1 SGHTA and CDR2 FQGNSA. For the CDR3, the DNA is TGTGCCAGCAGCTCAGGGGTCCCCTATAATTCACCCCTCCACTTT. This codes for CASSSGVPYNSPLHF.

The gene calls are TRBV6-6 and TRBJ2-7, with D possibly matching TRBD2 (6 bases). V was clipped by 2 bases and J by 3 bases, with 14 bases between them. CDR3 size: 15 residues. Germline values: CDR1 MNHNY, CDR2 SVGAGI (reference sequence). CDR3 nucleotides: TGTGCCAGCAGTTACGCCTCCGGGAGTGACTACGAGCAGTACTTC. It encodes CASSYASGSDYEQYF.

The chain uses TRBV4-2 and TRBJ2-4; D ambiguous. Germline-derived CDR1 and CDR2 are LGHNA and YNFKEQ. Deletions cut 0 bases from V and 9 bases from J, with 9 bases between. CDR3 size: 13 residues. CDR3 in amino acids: CASSQEVVGIQYF. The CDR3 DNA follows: TGTGCCAGCAGCCAAGAAGTAGTCGGCATTCAGTACTTC.

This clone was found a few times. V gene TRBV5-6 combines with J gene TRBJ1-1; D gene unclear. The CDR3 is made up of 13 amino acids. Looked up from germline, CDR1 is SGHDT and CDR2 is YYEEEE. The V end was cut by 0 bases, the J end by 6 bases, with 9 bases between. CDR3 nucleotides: TGTGCCAGCAGCTTGGGAGGGAGGGCTGAAGCTTTCTTT. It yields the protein CASSLGGRAEAFF.

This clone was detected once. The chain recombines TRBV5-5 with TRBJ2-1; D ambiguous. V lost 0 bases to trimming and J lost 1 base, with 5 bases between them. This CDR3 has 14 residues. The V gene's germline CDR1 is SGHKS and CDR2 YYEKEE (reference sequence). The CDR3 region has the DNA TGTGCCAGCAGCTTGGGGCAGTCCTACAATGAGCAGTTCTTC. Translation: CASSLGQSYNEQFF. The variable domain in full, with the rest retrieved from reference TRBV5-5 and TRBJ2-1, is DAGVTQSPTHLIKTRGQQVTLRCSPISGHKSVSWYQQVLGQGPQFIFQYYEKEERGRGNFPDRFSARQFPNYSSELNVNALLLGDSALYLCASSLGQSYNEQFFGPGTRLTVL.

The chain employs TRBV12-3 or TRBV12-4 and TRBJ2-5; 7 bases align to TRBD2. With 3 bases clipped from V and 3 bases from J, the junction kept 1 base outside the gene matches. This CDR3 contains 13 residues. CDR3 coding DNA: TGTGCCAGCAGTTTGGGGGGGGAAGAGACCCAGTACTTC. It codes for CASSLGGEETQYF.